Listed here are 14 T cell receptor beta chains from one sample, sequenced in a study of cytomegalovirus exposure and HLA in healthy donors. This PCR relied on a set of 60 Vbeta primers and 13 Jbeta primers. The protocol was immunoSEQ multiplex PCR, while the TCRdb copy is restricted to in-frame clones and leaves out a portion. The sample contains over 95,000 clones, roughly 76% of which appear only once. The sequenced sample was PBMCs. These receptor sequences come from a middle-aged woman in good health and CMV-seropositive.

The gene calls are TRBV5-4 and TRBJ2-2; 11 nucleotides line up with TRBD2. Losses at the gene ends were 6 bases for V and 8 bases for J; bases not matched to a gene: 9. The germline gives CDR1 SGHNT, CDR2 YYREEE (reference sequence). This CDR3 region has 15 residues. The CDR3 reads CASTLSGGARGELFF. CDR3 nucleotides: TGTGCCAGCACCCTTAGCGGGGGGGCGCGGGGGGAGCTGTTTTTT.

V and J are TRBV6-6 and TRBJ1-1; D may be TRBD1 (6 bases). The CDR3 has 15 amino acids. Trimming took 4 bases from V and 3 from J, leaving 15 bases between them. Germline assignment: CDR1 MNHNY and CDR2 SVGAGI (reference sequence). The CDR3 DNA reads TGTGCCAGCAGTTCTCTACAGGGTATGGACACTGAAGCTTTCTTT. It is translated as CASSSLQGMDTEAFF.

This clone was recorded a few times. V and J are TRBV7-3 and TRBJ2-1; no clear D. The CDR3 is made up of 13 amino acids. V was clipped by 2 bases and J by 9 bases, with 11 bases between them. Germline lookup yields CDR1 SGHTA and CDR2 FQGTGA. DNA for the CDR3: TGTGCCAGCAGCTTATACCAGGATGGTGAGCAGTTCTTC. It yields the protein CASSLYQDGEQFF.

V usage is TRBV4-2 and J usage is TRBJ2-1, with 11 bases aligning to TRBD2. Trimming cost V 4 bases and J 4 bases; bases outside gene matches: 3. Germline V gives CDR1 LGHNA, CDR2 YNFKEQ. CDR3 length: 15 residues. CDR3 in DNA: TGTGCCAGCAGCCCAATAGCGGGGGGGTACAATGAGCAGTTCTTC. Residues: CASSPIAGGYNEQFF.

The chain has TRBV5-1 and TRBJ1-1, with TRBD1 matching 11 bases. Unmatched junction bases numbered 5, after V lost 0 bases and J lost 10 bases. Germline values: CDR1 SGHRS, CDR2 YFSETQ. This CDR3 contains 14 residues. CDR3: CASSLGDRGLGAFF. DNA for the CDR3: TGCGCCAGCAGCTTGGGGGACAGGGGGTTAGGAGCTTTCTTT. Complete variable domain (other parts from reference TRBV5-1 and TRBJ1-1): KAGVTQTPRYLIKTRGQQVTLSCSPISGHRSVSWYQQTPGQGLQFLFEYFSETQRNKGNFPGRFSGRQFSNSRSEMNVSTLELGDSALYLCASSLGDRGLGAFFGQGTRLTVV.

V gene TRBV30 combines with J gene TRBJ1-3; possibly TRBD1 for D (5 bases). This CDR3 comprises 17 residues. Looked up from germline, CDR1 is GTSNPN and CDR2 is SVGIG (reference sequence). V dropped 0 bases and J dropped 0 bases, with 15 bases sitting between them. CDR3 sequence reads: CAWSVQAVPSSGNTIYF. The CDR3 bases are TGTGCCTGGAGTGTACAGGCGGTCCCTAGCTCTGGAAACACCATATATTTT.

The CDR3 DNA sequence: TGTGCCAGCAGTTTAGAGGGTCCCCTAGGGCAGTACTTC. Translation: CASSLEGPLGQYF. The chain combines TRBV27 with TRBJ2-7; tentatively, D is TRBD2 (5 bases). This CDR3 contains 13 residues. Germline V gives CDR1 MNHEY, CDR2 SMNVEV (reference sequence). V lost 2 bases to trimming and J lost 9 bases, with 14 bases between them.

This chain uses TRBV5-1 with TRBJ2-2; possibly TRBD1 for D (5 bases). CDR3 size: 16 residues. Germline CDR1 SGHRS, CDR2 YFSETQ. The ends were cut back, 5 bases at V and 5 bases at J, with 19 bases in the middle. CDR3 DNA: TGCGCCAGCAGTCAGGGCAGGTCGACGCCTACCGGGGAGCTGTTTTTT. It encodes CASSQGRSTPTGELFF.

This rearrangement joins TRBV2 to TRBJ1-2, with D tentatively TRBD1 (6 bases). Germline-derived CDR1 and CDR2 are SNHLY and FYNNEI. V lost 5 bases and J 3 bases, leaving 16 bases between the germline ends. The CDR3 consists of 15 residues. CDR3 residues: CASSIEQGWDYGYTF. CDR3 nucleotides: TGTGCCAGCAGTATAGAACAGGGCTGGGACTATGGCTACACCTTC.

The V gene is TRBV10-3, the J gene TRBJ2-1; D might be TRBD2 (7 bases). The V gene's germline CDR1 is ENHRY and CDR2 SYGVKD. There are 16 residues in the CDR3. Trimming removed 5 bases from V and 5 bases from J, with 19 bases in between. CDR3 sequence reads: CAISSPWAGANNEQFF. Written as DNA, the CDR3 is TGTGCCATCAGTTCCCCTTGGGCGGGGGCTAACAATGAGCAGTTCTTC.

V and J are TRBV29-1 and TRBJ2-3; D gene unclear. Looked up from germline, CDR1 is SQVTM and CDR2 is ANQGSEA. The CDR3 contains 15 residues. Deletions cut 1 base from V and 8 bases from J, with 19 bases between. The CDR3 is CSVEADSRSPTTQYF. CDR3 DNA: TGCAGCGTTGAAGCCGACTCGCGCTCTCCCACTACGCAGTATTTT.

The rearrangement joins TRBV4-1 to TRBJ2-1; possibly TRBD2 for D (5 bases). The V end was cut by 0 bases, the J end by 4 bases, with 13 bases between. This CDR3 has 16 amino acids. CDR1 is MGHRA, CDR2 YSYEKL, per germline. The CDR3 region is CASSQDVGKHYNEQFF. CDR3 DNA sequence: TGCGCCAGCAGCCAAGATGTCGGGAAGCATTACAATGAGCAGTTCTTC.

This clone was observed once. V is TRBV29-1 and J is TRBJ1-1, with D possibly being TRBD1 (6 bases). Germline V CDR1 and CDR2: SQVTM, ANQGSEA. The CDR3 spans 12 residues. Trimming pared 6 bases from V and 0 bases from J, leaving 8 bases between. CDR3 nucleotide sequence: TGCAGCGTGGGGGCGGTGAACACTGAAGCTTTCTTT. Encoded protein: CSVGAVNTEAFF.

As DNA, the CDR3 is TGTGCCAGCAGTGAAGATCGACCGTGGGGCACTATAAACTATGGCTACACCTTC. Protein: CASSEDRPWGTINYGYTF. The V gene is TRBV6-1, the J gene TRBJ1-2, with D tentatively TRBD1 (5 bases). The CDR3 totals 18 residues. The ends were cut back, 1 base at V and 2 bases at J, with 20 bases in the middle. Germline-derived CDR1 and CDR2 are MNHNS and SASEGT.